This TCR beta chain was recovered during a study of T cells in Graves' hyperthyroidism and ophthalmopathy. Notes on the study in general: In validation, the model predicted ophthalmopathy. These predictions came a median approximately 5.9 months before onset.

Germline assignment: CDR1 SGDLS and CDR2 YYNGEE. This CDR3 is 14 amino acids long. Germline trimming cut 0 bases from V and 8 bases from J; bases unmatched to any gene: 0. Authors of the study amplified TCR beta CDR3 regions from RNA transcripts. The primer set for the first-round RT-PCR of the TCR CDR3 was HTBI. TCRdb processed the multiplex PCR reads anew with MiXCR; each CDR3 protein has one entry. The sample has over 450,000 distinct CDR3 sequences; about 15% are singletons. This clonotype occurred many times. The antigen remains undetermined. Criteria for exclusion of patients were uncontrolled infection, other autoimmune disease, pregnancy or lactation. Diagnoses were established using clinical symptoms, serum thyroxine and TRAb, thyroid ultrasound and orbital computed tomography.

The chain employs TRBV9 and TRBJ1-6; TRBD1 matches 9 bases. This clonotype originated in a woman younger than 35 with Graves' hyperthyroidism. Material: blood. The CDR3 bases are TGTGCCAGCAGCGTAGGGACAGGGGATTCACCCCTCCACTTT. As protein: CASSVGTGDSPLHF. Based on the CDR3 plus reference TRBV9 and TRBJ1-6, the full variable domain is DSGVTQTPKHLITATGQRVTLRCSPRSGDLSVYWYQQSLDQGLQFLIQYYNGEERAKGNILERFSAQQFPDLHSELNLSSLELGDSALYFCASSVGTGDSPLHFGNGTRLTVT.